This TCR beta chain was profiled in a study of blood T cell repertoires in COVID-19. For the study at large: Samples came from the United States, Italy and Spain, spanning acute and convalescent COVID-19. PBMCs, B-cell-depleted T cells, or T cells provided the cDNA or gDNA that made up the material.

Only in-frame clones appear in the TCRdb table, and some are missing; sequencing was by immunoSEQ multiplex PCR. The sample includes some 130,000 clones, roughly 90% of them seen just once. The germline V gene encodes CDR1 LNHDA and CDR2 SQIVND (reference sequence). V gave up 6 bases and J gave up 0 bases; unmatched junction bases: 1. The CDR3 spans 13 residues. Sequencing used peripheral blood. V is TRBV19 and J is TRBJ1-1; TRBD1 matches at 7 bases. The origin of this receptor is a man between 45 and 60 years old with active COVID-19. CDR3 protein: CASRGTVNTEAFF. The CDR3 DNA reads TGTGCCAGTAGAGGGACAGTGAACACTGAAGCTTTCTTT.